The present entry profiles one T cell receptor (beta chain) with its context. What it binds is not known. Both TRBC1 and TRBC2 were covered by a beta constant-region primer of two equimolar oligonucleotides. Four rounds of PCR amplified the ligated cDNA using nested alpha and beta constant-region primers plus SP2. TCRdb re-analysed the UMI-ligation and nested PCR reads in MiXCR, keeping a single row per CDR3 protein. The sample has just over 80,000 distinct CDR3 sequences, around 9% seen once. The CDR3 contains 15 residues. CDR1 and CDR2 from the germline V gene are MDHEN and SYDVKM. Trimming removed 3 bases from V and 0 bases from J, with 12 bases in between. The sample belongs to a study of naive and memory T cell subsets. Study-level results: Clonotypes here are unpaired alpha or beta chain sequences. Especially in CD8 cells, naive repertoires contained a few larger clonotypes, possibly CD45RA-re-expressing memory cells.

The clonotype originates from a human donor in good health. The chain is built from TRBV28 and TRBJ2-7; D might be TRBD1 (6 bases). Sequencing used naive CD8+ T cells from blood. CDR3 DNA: TGTGCCAGCAGTTTTACCGGGACATACTCCTACGAGCAGTACTTC. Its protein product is CASSFTGTYSYEQYF.